This paragraph reports one T cell receptor (beta chain). What it recognizes is unknown. This specimen comes from a study of Ad26.COV2.S vaccination and SARS-CoV-2 variants. Study-wide points: Those who received vaccine or placebo ended up with similar non-spike TCR breadth.

TCRdb keeps only in-frame clones here, not all; method: immunoSEQ multiplex PCR. The sample has 440,000 or so clones, about nine tenths seen once. CDR1 is LGHNA and CDR2 is YSLEER in the germline V gene. This CDR3 has 16 residues. J was trimmed by 2 bases and V by 0 bases; bases with no gene match: 3. Treatment meaning: around 19 received Ad26.COV2.S at low or high dose, single or two shots; 5 received placebo; per-sample allocation not given. After the first vaccine or placebo injection, samples were drawn on day 63. The clonotype comes from a person between 18 and 65 years old who received the Ad26.COV2.S COVID-19 vaccine or a placebo. The rearrangement uses TRBV4-3 and TRBJ2-1, with 8 nucleotides matching TRBD2. Sequencing was performed on peripheral blood, taken in a trial of Ad26.COV2.S vaccine versus placebo. Here the CDR3 reads CASSQDRGGPYNEQFF. Written as DNA, the CDR3 is TGCGCCAGCAGCCAAGACCGGGGGGGCCCCTACAATGAGCAGTTCTTC.